A single sample gave rise to the 2 T cell receptor beta chains below, sequenced in a study of blood T cell repertoires in COVID-19 (dated by TCRdb to the early 2020s). The method was the immunoSEQ multiplex PCR assay. TCRdb took over this immuneACCESS table, retaining in-frame rearrangements with V and J assigned. Such tables are incomplete; in checked studies, under half of the missing clones stem from an unresolved V gene, and the remainder is unexplained. Counted in this sample were some 150,000 clones; 80% of them appeared once. 10% to 15% of the sample is in the top ten clones. The sequencing sample was made of peripheral blood. The receptor set was obtained from a man aged 55-75 years with active or convalescent COVID-19.

The V gene is TRBV28, the J gene TRBJ2-7; 9 bases fit TRBD1. This CDR3 is built from 12 residues. Germline V lookup: CDR1 MDHEN, CDR2 SYDVKM. V was pared by 7 bases and J by 6 bases, with 4 bases of the junction left unmatched. CDR3 nucleotides: TGTGCCAGCAACAGGGGGCCGGGCGAGCAGTACTTC. This translates into CASNRGPGEQYF. Complete variable domain (other parts from reference TRBV28 and TRBJ2-7): DVKVTQSSRYLVKRTGEKVFLECVQDMDHENMFWYRQDPGLGLRLIYFSYDVKMKEKGDIPEGYSVSREKKERFSLILESASTNQTSMYLCASNRGPGEQYFGPGTRLTVT.

This chain uses TRBV3-1 (or the pseudogene TRBV3-2) with TRBJ2-1, with 8 bases that match TRBD2. V gave up 2 bases and J gave up 4 bases; unmatched junction bases: 4. The germline gives CDR1 LGHDT, CDR2 YNNKEL (reference sequence). The CDR3 loop spans 15 amino acids. The CDR3 DNA reads as TGTGCCAGCAGCCAACTGAGCGGGAGTTACAATGAGCAGTTCTTC. It specifies CASSQLSGSYNEQFF.